These 27 T cell receptor beta chains were all obtained from the same sample, sequenced in a study of cytomegalovirus exposure and HLA in healthy donors. PCR primers comprised 60 Vbeta and 13 Jbeta primers. The repertoire was sequenced with immunoSEQ multiplex PCR; TCRdb's copy has only in-frame clones and lacks some. The specimen's table records roughly 64,000 clones. The specimen sequenced was PBMCs. The receptor source for this set is a woman in her late teens or twenties in good health and CMV-seronegative.

This chain joins TRBV7-9 and TRBJ2-5; no definite D call. Germline CDR1 reads SEHNR; CDR2 reads FQNEAQ (reference sequence). This CDR3 has 14 amino acids. V shed 4 bases and J shed 3 bases, with 12 bases lying between them. The chain's CDR3 is CASSSAVLEETQYF. CDR3 in DNA: TGTGCCAGCAGCTCGGCGGTCCTGGAAGAGACCCAGTACTTC.

Comments on this clone: Other nucleotide sequences in the sample specify the same CDR3. The V gene is TRBV9, the J gene TRBJ2-3; TRBD2 matches 7 bases. Germline CDR1 reads SGDLS; CDR2 reads YYNGEE. The CDR3 is made up of 14 amino acids. Germline trimming cut 3 bases from V and 0 bases from J; bases unmatched to any gene: 1. CDR3 loop: CASSASGSTDTQYF. CDR3 sequence (DNA): TGTGCCAGCAGCGCTAGCGGAAGCACAGATACGCAGTATTTT.

This chain joins TRBV30 and TRBJ1-1; D possibly corresponds to TRBD1 (6 bases). Trimming took off 6 bases at V and 6 bases at J, with 17 bases between the two ends. Germline assignment: CDR1 GTSNPN and CDR2 SVGIG (reference sequence). This CDR3 is 13 amino acids long. The DNA of the CDR3 is TGTGCCTGTCGAGCAGGGGCGGGCGCTGAAGCTTTCTTT. Amino acids: CACRAGAGAEAFF.

The rearrangement uses TRBV6-6 and TRBJ1-6, with TRBD1 identical over 8 bases. The CDR3 contains 15 residues. Germline CDR1 and CDR2: MNHNY and SVGAGI (reference sequence). Unmatched junction bases numbered 8, after V lost 6 bases and J lost 7 bases. The CDR3 sequence: CASSPRQGPNSPLHF. CDR3 bases: TGTGCCAGCAGCCCTCGACAGGGGCCGAATTCACCCCTCCACTTT.

The gene calls are TRBV30 and TRBJ2-7; 8 nucleotides agree with TRBD2. CDR1 GTSNPN and CDR2 SVGIG come from the germline V gene (reference sequence). The CDR3 has 13 amino acids. V lost 5 bases, J lost 3 bases, and 6 bases stayed unmatched. CDR3 loop: CAWSPGGGYEQYF. CDR3 in DNA: TGTGCCTGGTCCCCGGGGGGGGGCTACGAGCAGTACTTC.

The CDR3: CASSLGLAGTDTQYF. The CDR3 nucleotides read TGTGCCAGCAGTCTAGGACTAGCGGGCACAGATACGCAGTATTTT. The genes are TRBV7-6 and TRBJ2-3, with 10 bases that match TRBD2. Per the germline V gene, CDR1 is SGHVS and CDR2 is FNYEAQ. CDR3 length: 15 residues. J gave up 1 base and V 6 bases, and 4 bases lay outside the gene matches.

V gene TRBV4-2 combines with J gene TRBJ2-7, with 13 nucleotides matching TRBD2. Losses at the gene ends were 4 bases for V and 4 bases for J; bases not matched to a gene: 10. The germline gives CDR1 LGHNA, CDR2 YNFKEQ. The CDR3 totals 17 residues. CDR3 sequence (DNA): TGTGCCAGCAGCCTGTCCCCTCAACTAGCGGGAGGGTACGAGCAGTACTTC. It yields the protein CASSLSPQLAGGYEQYF.

The chain has TRBV30 and TRBJ2-7, with 7 bases matching TRBD2. The CDR3 is 14 amino acids. Trimming took 0 bases from V and 2 from J; bases not matched to a gene: 4. Germline V lookup: CDR1 GTSNPN, CDR2 SVGIG (reference sequence). CDR3 amino acids: CAWSVASGPYEQYF. As DNA, the CDR3 is TGTGCCTGGAGTGTCGCTAGCGGTCCCTACGAGCAGTACTTC. The variable domain in full, with the rest retrieved from reference TRBV30 and TRBJ2-7, is SQTIHQWPATLVQPVGSPLSLECTVEGTSNPNLYWYRQAAGRGLQLLFYSVGIGQISSEVPQNLSASRPQDRQFILSSKKLLLSDSGFYLCAWSVASGPYEQYFGPGTRLTVT.

The chain recombines TRBV29-1 with TRBJ2-5; D unresolved. V gave up 7 bases and J gave up 3 bases, with 15 bases separating them. Germline CDR1 and CDR2: SQVTM and ANQGSEA. This CDR3 is 13 amino acids long. Here the CDR3 DNA reads TGCAGCGCAAGACTCCCGCCGGAAGAGACCCAGTACTTC. Translation gives CSARLPPEETQYF.

The chain carries TRBV10-3 and TRBJ2-1; tentative D call: TRBD2 (6 bases). The V gene's germline CDR1 is ENHRY and CDR2 SYGVKD. The CDR3 extends over 15 amino acids. V was pared by 2 bases and J by 7 bases, with 15 bases between. The CDR3 DNA sequence: TGTGCCATCAGTGAGATCGGGGGAACGGGGAATGAGCAGTTCTTC. It specifies CAISEIGGTGNEQFF.

V is TRBV6-1 and J is TRBJ2-5; D not resolved. Germline V gene data show CDR1 as MNHNS and CDR2 as SASEGT. CDR3 length: 14 residues. Trimming removed 5 bases at V and 2 bases at J, with 12 bases between. In DNA form, the CDR3 reads TGTGCCAGCAGTCCCGTCCTGAGACAAGAGACCCAGTACTTC. This gives the protein CASSPVLRQETQYF.

The chain has TRBV5-1 and TRBJ1-3; TRBD1 aligns across 10 bases. CDR3 length equals 15 residues. Germline V lookup: CDR1 SGHRS, CDR2 YFSETQ. V was pared by 4 bases and J by 2 bases, with 3 bases of the junction left unmatched. This chain's CDR3 is CASSPGTGAGNTIYF. The CDR3 bases are TGCGCCAGCAGCCCCGGGACAGGGGCTGGAAACACCATATATTTT.

J is TRBJ1-2 and V is TRBV2; tentative D call: TRBD1 (6 bases). V lost 8 bases, J lost 4 bases, and 14 bases lay in between. From germline, CDR1 is SNHLY and CDR2 FYNNEI. This CDR3 is built from 13 residues. The CDR3 region is CASDGGDGYGYTF. The CDR3 nucleotides read TGTGCCAGCGATGGGGGCGATGGCTATGGCTACACCTTC.

In nucleotides, the CDR3 is TGTGCCACCGGAGAACAGGACAATGAAAAACTGTTTTTT. The encoded protein is CATGEQDNEKLFF. This chain links TRBV28 with TRBJ1-4; weak D call: TRBD1 (5 bases). V lost 10 bases, J lost 5 bases, and 14 bases lay in between. Germline CDR1 reads MDHEN; CDR2 reads SYDVKM. The CDR3 is made up of 13 amino acids. The complete variable domain, with remaining parts taken from reference TRBV28 and TRBJ1-4, reads DVKVTQSSRYLVKRTGEKVFLECVQDMDHENMFWYRQDPGLGLRLIYFSYDVKMKEKGDIPEGYSVSREKKERFSLILESASTNQTSMYLCATGEQDNEKLFFGSGTQLSVL.

The CDR3 spells CASSMTSDYGYTF. CDR3 coding DNA: TGCGCCAGCAGTATGACATCGGACTATGGCTACACCTTC. The rearrangement joins TRBV10-2 to TRBJ1-2; no clear D gene. The CDR3 length is 13 residues. Trimming left V 5 bases short and J 3 bases short, with 10 bases between. Germline CDR1 WSHSY, CDR2 SAAADI.

CDR3 bases: TGTGCCAGCAGCTTACGGGAGTCTAACGAGCAGTACTTC. Encoded protein: CASSLRESNEQYF. This chain connects TRBV5-4 to TRBJ2-7, with D perhaps TRBD2 (6 bases). Germline CDR1 SGHNT, CDR2 YYREEE (reference sequence). CDR3 length: 13 residues. The V end was cut by 2 bases, the J end by 5 bases, with 11 bases between. Full variable domain (rest looked up from reference TRBV5-4 and TRBJ2-7): ETGVTQSPTHLIKTRGQQVTLRCSSQSGHNTVSWYQQALGQGPQFIFQYYREEENGRGNFPPRFSGLQFPNYSSELNVNALELDDSALYLCASSLRESNEQYFGPGTRLTVT.

CDR3 protein: CASMDLRQSYEQYF. CDR3 bases: TGCGCCAGCATGGACCTTAGACAGAGCTACGAGCAGTACTTC. V and J are TRBV10-2 and TRBJ2-7, with a possible D match to TRBD1 (5 bases). V gave up 7 bases and J gave up 3 bases, with 16 bases separating them. Germline CDR1 reads WSHSY; CDR2 reads SAAADI. The CDR3 sequence is 14 residues long.

J is TRBJ2-7 and V is TRBV4-2; D may be TRBD1 (6 bases). Trimming pared 0 bases from V and 2 bases from J, leaving 14 bases between. CDR3 length equals 16 residues. Germline CDR1 and CDR2: LGHNA and YNFKEQ. Here the CDR3 reads CASSQDDRPTAYEQYF. CDR3 DNA sequence: TGTGCCAGCAGCCAAGACGACAGGCCTACCGCCTACGAGCAGTACTTC.

The CDR3 protein is CASSVSGRGGELFF. In nucleotides, the CDR3 is TGTGCCAGCAGCGTTAGCGGGAGGGGCGGGGAGCTGTTTTTT. V and J are TRBV25-1 and TRBJ2-2, with 11 bases aligning to TRBD2. Germline V gene data show CDR1 as MGHDK and CDR2 as SYGVNS. The CDR3 covers 14 residues. The J segment lost 7 bases and the V segment lost 6 bases, leaving 4 bases of the junction unmatched.

The V call is TRBV5-4, the J call TRBJ1-1; 11 nucleotides align to TRBD1. The V gene's germline CDR1 is SGHNT and CDR2 YYREEE (reference sequence). J lost 1 base, V lost 3 bases, and 14 bases had no gene match. The length of the CDR3 is 19 residues. The CDR3 region is CASSWGTGGWKRANTEAFF. For the CDR3, the DNA is TGTGCCAGCAGCTGGGGGACAGGGGGGTGGAAAAGGGCGAACACTGAAGCTTTCTTT.

This chain connects TRBV7-8 to TRBJ1-3; unclear D gene. The V end was cut by 2 bases, the J end by 4 bases, with 15 bases between. The germline CDR1 and CDR2 sequences are SGHVS and FQNEAQ. The CDR3 is 16 residues long. The CDR3 protein is CASSLNGVAGGNTIYF. CDR3 DNA: TGTGCCAGCAGCTTAAATGGGGTAGCGGGGGGAAACACCATATATTTT.

The chain links TRBV25-1 to TRBJ2-2, with TRBD2 as a possible D gene (5 bases). Looked up from germline, CDR1 is MGHDK and CDR2 is SYGVNS. V lost 2 bases and J 0 bases, leaving 13 bases between the germline ends. There are 17 residues in the CDR3. CDR3 protein: CASSEPPGSANTGELFF. DNA of the CDR3: TGTGCCAGCAGTGAACCCCCTGGGAGTGCGAACACCGGGGAGCTGTTTTTT.

CDR3 sequence (DNA): TGTGCCTTAGGCGGGGACAGGGGATACGAGCAGTACTTC. Translated: CALGGDRGYEQYF. The chain recombines TRBV30 with TRBJ2-7; 10 bases are a match to TRBD1. Germline trimming cut 7 bases from V and 4 bases from J; bases unmatched to any gene: 7. The CDR3 has 13 amino acids. Germline CDR1 and CDR2: GTSNPN and SVGIG (reference sequence). Full variable domain (outside the CDR3, taken from reference TRBV30 and TRBJ2-7): SQTIHQWPATLVQPVGSPLSLECTVEGTSNPNLYWYRQAAGRGLQLLFYSVGIGQISSEVPQNLSASRPQDRQFILSSKKLLLSDSGFYLCALGGDRGYEQYFGPGTRLTVT.

The chain couples TRBV2 to TRBJ1-3; maybe TRBD1 (5 bases). Germline V CDR1 and CDR2: SNHLY, FYNNEI. This CDR3 is built from 14 residues. V gave up 2 bases and J gave up 2 bases, with 7 bases separating them. The CDR3 is CASSETGAGNTIYF. In nucleotides, the CDR3 is TGTGCCAGCAGTGAAACGGGGGCTGGAAACACCATATATTTT.

The chain uses TRBV30 and TRBJ1-2; TRBD1 is a possible D gene (5 bases). The V gene's germline CDR1 is GTSNPN and CDR2 SVGIG (reference sequence). This CDR3 has 12 amino acids. This CDR3 is CACARANYGYTF. CDR3 DNA: TGTGCGTGTGCCAGGGCCAACTATGGCTACACCTTC.

This chain's CDR3 is CASSVGGGSEQYF. As DNA, the CDR3 is TGTGCCAGCAGCGTAGGGGGGGGAAGCGAGCAGTACTTC. The chain recombines TRBV9 with TRBJ2-7, with 7 bases identical to TRBD2. Germline CDR1 and CDR2: SGDLS and YYNGEE. Trimming at V came to 0 bases and at J to 6 bases, leaving 3 bases not matched to a gene. CDR3 size: 13 residues.

For this clone: The sample has other DNA sequences that encode this CDR3 too. This chain connects TRBV5-1 to TRBJ1-6, with D maybe TRBD1 (6 bases). This CDR3 region has 13 residues. The germline V gene encodes CDR1 SGHRS and CDR2 YFSETQ. With 3 bases removed from V and 7 bases from J, the gap between germline ends came to 8 bases. This chain's CDR3 is CASSYRENSPLHF. The DNA for the CDR3 is TGCGCCAGCAGCTACAGGGAAAATTCACCCCTCCACTTT.